This T cell receptor (beta chain) comes out of a study of blood T cell repertoires in COVID-19. Study as a whole: Material from acute and convalescent COVID-19 was sourced from the United States, Italy and Spain.

Data came from immunoSEQ multiplex PCR; TCRdb stores just in-frame clones and leaves some out. Counted here are more than 150,000 clones, under 85% occurring once; the ten biggest clones make up roughly 6.1%. Germline V gene data show CDR1 as MNHEY and CDR2 as SVGAGI. The junction had 4 bases not matched to a gene; V was cut back by 6 bases and J by 4 bases. This CDR3 is built from 13 residues. The chain recombines TRBV6-5 with TRBJ1-2, with 8 bases that match TRBD1. Sequencing was performed on peripheral blood. The receptor was derived from a woman between 35 and 50 years old with acute or convalescent COVID-19. For the CDR3, the DNA is TGTGCCAGCAGCGGACAGGGTTCCTATGGCTACACCTTC. The encoded protein is CASSGQGSYGYTF.